Many counts were recorded for the clone carrying this T cell receptor beta chain. This entry belongs to a study of T-cell reconstitution after alpha-beta-depleted transplantation in children. The CDR3 consists of 16 residues. Deletions cut 2 bases from V and 4 bases from J, with 20 bases between. Per germline, CDR1 DFQATT and CDR2 SNEGSKA (reference sequence). Unique molecular identifiers were incorporated when the TCRbeta library was constructed. TCRdb re-called the PCR reads through MiXCR, storing one row per CDR3 protein. This sample carries around 680,000 distinct CDR3 sequences, approximately 15% of them seen once, and the ten largest clones take about 1.1%.

The sample was PBMCs from the stem cell graft donor, taken from the stem cell graft. The TCR originated in a human donor who donated a stem cell graft to a child with acute myeloid leukemia. The chain employs TRBV20-1 and TRBJ1-1, with D maybe TRBD1 (5 bases). The CDR3 coding sequence is TGCAGTGCTAGACCCCCCACCGGACAAGGAATCACTGAAGCTTTCTTT. This gives the protein CSARPPTGQGITEAFF.